The rows below give T cell receptor beta chains drawn from one sample of a study of blood T cell repertoires in COVID-19. Assay used: immunoSEQ multiplex PCR; TCRdb lists only in-frame clones, some missing. Here the sample spans about 98,000 clones, around 80% being singletons. The specimen sequenced was peripheral blood. These TCRs come from a man between 65 and 85 years old with acute or convalescent COVID-19. The CDR3 runs from the conserved cysteine through the conserved F or W. The order of the fields is clone size, D gene, V gene, J gene, CDR3 protein, CDR3 DNA. A D gene is named only where the DNA matches it firmly. Some rows have no size entry. The others give once, few or many, or a class for an expanded clone.

-	-	TRBV10-3	TRBJ2-7	CAISELTSRYEQYF	TGTGCCATCAGTGAGCTGACTAGTCGCTACGAGCAGTACTTC
-	TRBD1	TRBV27	TRBJ1-1	CASSSGQGRGTEAFF	TGTGCCAGCAGTTCGGGACAGGGTAGGGGAACTGAAGCTTTCTTT
-	TRBD2	TRBV4-3	TRBJ2-7	CASSQTSGSSYEQYF	TGCGCCAGCAGCCAGACTAGCGGGAGCTCCTACGAGCAGTACTTC
-	-	TRBV28	TRBJ2-5	CASSSVGRDWETQYF	TGTGCCAGCAGTTCCGTGGGGCGGGACTGGGAGACCCAGTACTTC
-	TRBD1	TRBV10-3	TRBJ2-2	CAISERVQGAGELFF	TGTGCCATCAGCGAGCGTGTACAGGGGGCCGGGGAGCTGTTTTTT
once	-	TRBV15	TRBJ2-3	CATSRDRGTGPNTDTQYF	TGTGCCACCAGCAGAGATCGGGGGACGGGGCCCAACACAGATACGCAGTATTTT
-	TRBD2	TRBV6-5	TRBJ2-1	CASSLGLAGAYEQFF	TGTGCCAGCAGCTTGGGACTAGCGGGAGCCTATGAGCAGTTCTTC
-	-	TRBV5-6	TRBJ1-5	CASSLGTGWSNQPQHF	TGTGCCAGCAGCTTGGGCACAGGGTGGAGCAATCAGCCCCAGCATTTT
-	TRBD1	TRBV7-3	TRBJ1-1	CASSSDRVSEAFF	TGTGCCAGCAGCTCGGACAGGGTGTCTGAAGCTTTCTTT
-	TRBD2	TRBV9	TRBJ2-5	CASSVDSGIRQETQYF	TGTGCCAGCAGCGTAGATAGCGGGATCCGTCAAGAGACCCAGTACTTC
-	TRBD1	TRBV28	TRBJ1-4	CASRSTGAVVEKLFF	TGTGCCAGCAGGTCTACAGGGGCGGTGGTGGAAAAACTGTTTTTT